The clone carrying this T cell receptor beta chain has only a few counts. The V end was cut by 0 bases, the J end by 4 bases, with 7 bases between. The CDR3 loop spans 14 amino acids. Per the germline V gene, CDR1 is SGHRS and CDR2 is YFSETQ. The data belong to a study of T-cell reconstitution after alpha-beta-depleted transplantation in children. Preparation of the TCRbeta library was carried out with unique molecular identifiers. A single record per CDR3 protein comes from TCRdb applying MiXCR to the PCR reads. The sample has around 580,000 distinct CDR3 sequences; 25% to 30% are singletons. Source: PBMCs, taken before TCRalphabeta/CD19-depleted stem cell transplant. The chain carries TRBV5-1 and TRBJ1-4; D is unclear. This TCR was sampled from a boy younger than two with Wiskott-Aldrich syndrome, due to receive a stem cell transplant. The CDR3 sequence: CASSLGGYNEKLFF. The DNA for the CDR3 is TGCGCCAGCAGCTTGGGAGGTTATAATGAAAAACTGTTTTTT.